Presented here are 24 T cell receptor beta chains from one specimen sequenced in a study of cytomegalovirus exposure and HLA in healthy donors. Amplification used 60 Vbeta primers and 13 Jbeta primers. The assay was immunoSEQ multiplex PCR, and TCRdb's table has in-frame clones only and misses some. The sample contains about 130,000 clones, 75% to 85% of which appear only once. Sequencing was done on a sample of PBMCs. The receptors here all came from a man aged 25-45 years in good health and CMV-seropositive.

CDR3 DNA sequence: TGTGCCAGCAGAATCCCCGCCGGGACAGGGGTTTACGAGCAGTACTTC. Translating gives CASRIPAGTGVYEQYF. The rearrangement uses TRBV27 and TRBJ2-7; 10 bases are shared with TRBD1. J gave up 4 bases and V 6 bases, and 12 bases lay outside the gene matches. The CDR3 has 16 residues. In germline, CDR1 is MNHEY, CDR2 SMNVEV (reference sequence).

The gene calls are TRBV10-2 and TRBJ2-5; no definite D call. V gave up 0 bases and J gave up 4 bases, with 3 bases separating them. This CDR3 comprises 12 residues. Looked up from germline, CDR1 is WSHSY and CDR2 is SAAADI. The CDR3 region is CASSESRETQYF. The CDR3 DNA reads TGCGCCAGCAGTGAGTCGAGAGAGACCCAGTACTTC.

V gene TRBV9 combines with J gene TRBJ1-2; the D is unclear. The germline gives CDR1 SGDLS, CDR2 YYNGEE. Trimming took off 0 bases at V and 0 bases at J, with 6 bases between the two ends. The CDR3 has 14 residues. In nucleotides, the CDR3 is TGTGCCAGCAGCGTAGGTCAGGCTAACTATGGCTACACCTTC. Translated, it gives CASSVGQANYGYTF.

This clone was detected only a few times. V gene TRBV6-5 combines with J gene TRBJ1-5; D remains unclear. CDR3 length equals 14 residues. The germline CDR1 and CDR2 sequences are MNHEY and SVGAGI. V gave up 2 bases and J gave up 5 bases, with 10 bases separating them. The chain's CDR3 is CASSYTRQDQPQHF. DNA for the CDR3: TGTGCCAGCAGTTACACCCGGCAGGATCAGCCCCAGCATTTT.

This clone was recorded a few times. The chain combines TRBV29-1 with TRBJ2-2, with TRBD2 identical over 10 bases. In germline, CDR1 is SQVTM, CDR2 ANQGSEA. The CDR3 totals 13 residues. Losses at the gene ends were 8 bases for V and 8 bases for J; bases not matched to a gene: 8. CDR3 coding DNA: TGCAGCTCCCTAGCGGGGGCTGGGGGGGAGCTGTTTTTT. It encodes CSSLAGAGGELFF.

V usage is TRBV27 and J usage is TRBJ2-1, with 7 positions matching TRBD2. The germline V gene has CDR1 MNHEY and CDR2 SMNVEV (reference sequence). The trim removed 7 bases at V and 10 bases at J, leaving 10 bases unmatched. The CDR3 runs to 13 residues. The CDR3 DNA follows: TGTGCCAGCAAGGGAGGGAGGAACGGGGAGCAGTTCTTC. Translated: CASKGGRNGEQFF.

The V gene is TRBV2, the J gene TRBJ1-6, with a tentative D call TRBD1 (6 bases). The CDR3 is made up of 14 amino acids. V dropped 7 bases and J dropped 10 bases, with 17 bases sitting between them. Germline lookup yields CDR1 SNHLY and CDR2 FYNNEI. CDR3 region: CASITGTPSSPLHF. The CDR3 nucleotides read TGTGCCAGCATTACCGGGACACCTTCCTCACCCCTCCACTTT.

This clone was observed a few times. The CDR3 region is CASSLLAGAGASTDTQYF. The CDR3, as DNA: TGTGCCAGCAGTCTTCTAGCGGGGGCCGGAGCTAGCACAGATACGCAGTATTTT. This chain uses TRBV7-6 with TRBJ2-3; 10 bases line up with TRBD2. After removal of 6 bases from V and 0 bases from J, the junction contained 12 bases not matched to a gene. Germline CDR1 is SGHVS and CDR2 is FNYEAQ. The CDR3 is made up of 18 amino acids.

This clone has a handful of counts. The chain links TRBV2 to TRBJ2-7; weak D call: TRBD2 (5 bases). This CDR3 has 13 amino acids. Germline V lookup: CDR1 SNHLY, CDR2 FYNNEI. Deletions cut 2 bases from V and 3 bases from J, with 8 bases between. The CDR3 coding sequence is TGTGCCAGCAGTGAAACGGGGTTCTACGAGCAGTACTTC. Translation gives CASSETGFYEQYF.

By sample fraction, this clone is medium-sized. The genes are TRBV28 and TRBJ1-2, with unresolved D. This CDR3 is 19 amino acids long. CDR1 is MDHEN, CDR2 SYDVKM, per germline. V was pared by 3 bases and J by 0 bases, with 23 bases between. The CDR3 bases are TGTGCCAGCAGTTTCTTGTCGGGGTTCCACTTAGAAGCTAACTATGGCTACACCTTC. It is translated as CASSFLSGFHLEANYGYTF.

The V and J genes are TRBV19 and TRBJ2-3; TRBD1 matches at 10 bases. The CDR3 has 16 amino acids. V dropped 5 bases and J dropped 2; count of bases not matched to a gene: 7. Germline-derived CDR1 and CDR2 are LNHDA and SQIVND (reference sequence). CDR3 sequence reads: CASSHRTGGLTDTQYF. DNA for the CDR3: TGTGCCAGTAGTCATCGGACAGGGGGGCTCACAGATACGCAGTATTTT.

This clone came up once. This chain uses TRBV5-8 with TRBJ2-5; maybe TRBD2 (6 bases). The ends were cut back, 4 bases at V and 5 bases at J, with 15 bases in the middle. The CDR3 totals 14 residues. Germline assignment: CDR1 SGHTS and CDR2 YDEGEE. The CDR3 DNA reads as TGTGCCAGCAGCCCGGACCGAGGAGGGGAGACCCAGTACTTC. Amino acids: CASSPDRGGETQYF.

CDR3 bases: TGCGCCAGCAGCCAATGGACTAGCTCCTACGAGCAGTACTTC. Protein sequence: CASSQWTSSYEQYF. This sequence joins TRBV4-1 and TRBJ2-7; 7 positions agree with TRBD2. The trim removed 2 bases at V and 0 bases at J, leaving 1 base unmatched. This CDR3 has 14 amino acids. CDR1 MGHRA and CDR2 YSYEKL come from the germline V gene.

This sequence joins TRBV6-5 and TRBJ1-1; D not resolved. There are 10 residues in the CDR3. V lost 5 bases and J lost 7, with 5 bases in between. CDR1 MNHEY and CDR2 SVGAGI come from the germline V gene. In DNA, the CDR3 is TGTGCCAGCAGTGAACATGAAGCTTTCTTT. It is translated as CASSEHEAFF.

This clone was seen only a few times. This chain links TRBV7-9 with TRBJ2-7; TRBD1 is a possible D gene (7 bases). Germline V gene lookup returns CDR1 SEHNR and CDR2 FQNEAQ (reference sequence). Trimming took 5 bases from V and 5 from J, leaving 16 bases between them. The CDR3 has 14 residues. The CDR3 loop is CASSRSRGVHEQYF. In DNA form, the CDR3 reads TGTGCCAGCAGCAGGTCCAGGGGGGTCCACGAGCAGTACTTC.

The chain combines TRBV6-1 with TRBJ2-3; no definite D call. This CDR3 contains 14 residues. CDR1 is MNHNS and CDR2 is SASEGT in the germline V gene. Trimming cost V 6 bases and J 0 bases, with 10 bases left between them. DNA of the CDR3: TGTGCCAGCAGGGCGGTTTATAGCACAGATACGCAGTATTTT. As protein: CASRAVYSTDTQYF.

The chain employs TRBV5-1 and TRBJ1-4; D is perhaps TRBD1 (5 bases). The germline gives CDR1 SGHRS, CDR2 YFSETQ. Trimming took 4 bases from V and 0 from J, leaving 13 bases between them. The CDR3 sequence is 16 residues long. The CDR3 nucleotides are TGCGCCAGCAGCCTAGGGGCGGTCGCAACTAATGAAAAACTGTTTTTT. It is translated as CASSLGAVATNEKLFF.

This sequence joins TRBV19 and TRBJ1-1; D may be TRBD1 (5 bases). CDR1 is LNHDA, CDR2 SQIVND, per germline (reference sequence). The CDR3 sequence is 17 residues long. V lost 7 bases and J 4 bases, leaving 25 bases between the germline ends. The CDR3 here is CASTPLRFDSRSTEAFF. The CDR3 DNA reads TGTGCCAGTACCCCTCTGCGTTTTGACAGTCGGAGCACTGAAGCTTTCTTT.

This chain uses TRBV2 with TRBJ2-5, with 11 bases matching TRBD2. CDR3 size: 14 residues. V lost 5 bases, J lost 4 bases, and 3 bases stayed unmatched. Germline loops: CDR1 SNHLY, CDR2 FYNNEI. CDR3 sequence: CASSLAGGRETQYF. The CDR3 region has the DNA TGTGCCAGCAGTCTAGCGGGGGGTCGAGAGACCCAGTACTTC.

V usage is TRBV6-5 and J usage is TRBJ1-4; weak D call: TRBD1 (6 bases). Germline V CDR1 and CDR2: MNHEY, SVGAGI. CDR3 length: 12 residues. Trimming left V 6 bases short and J 8 bases short, with 10 bases between. The CDR3: CASRGGAEKLFF. The CDR3 DNA reads TGTGCCAGCAGGGGGGGGGCGGAAAAACTGTTTTTT.

The V and J genes are TRBV29-1 and TRBJ1-4; D gene unclear. In germline, CDR1 is SQVTM, CDR2 ANQGSEA. There are 11 residues in the CDR3. V shed 2 bases and J shed 8 bases, with 6 bases lying between them. CDR3 nucleotides: TGCAGCGTTGAAAGAGGGGAAAAACTGTTTTTT. It specifies CSVERGEKLFF.

This chain connects TRBV5-1 to TRBJ1-1, with a weak D call TRBD1 (5 bases). V lost 4 bases and J lost 7, with 17 bases in between. Germline loops: CDR1 SGHRS, CDR2 YFSETQ. CDR3 size: 14 residues. This CDR3 reads CASSPNTQGLEAFF. The CDR3 nucleotides read TGCGCCAGCAGCCCAAATACGCAGGGCCTTGAAGCTTTCTTT.

The V gene is TRBV12-5, the J gene TRBJ2-1; 8 bases agree with TRBD2. Per the germline V gene, CDR1 is LGHNT and CDR2 is FRNRAP. V shed 5 bases, J shed 6 bases, and the junction held 9 bases outside the gene matches. The CDR3 sequence is 15 residues long. This chain's CDR3 is CASGASGGDTNEQFF. The CDR3, as DNA: TGTGCTAGTGGTGCCTCCGGGGGGGACACCAATGAGCAGTTCTTC.

This clone was seen a handful of times. The chain employs TRBV7-9 and TRBJ1-4; 7 bases are shared with TRBD1. CDR3 size: 14 residues. V was clipped by 5 bases and J by 6 bases; unmatched bases: 6. Germline lookup yields CDR1 SEHNR and CDR2 FQNEAQ (reference sequence). CDR3 sequence: CASSPPGTDEKLFF. CDR3 nucleotide sequence: TGTGCCAGCAGCCCACCCGGGACAGATGAAAAACTGTTTTTT.